A single sample is the source of the 16 T cell receptor beta chains below, sequenced in a study of T cell clonality in common variable immunodeficiency. The repertoire was sequenced with immunoSEQ multiplex PCR; TCRdb's copy has only in-frame clones and lacks some. The sample holds about 39,000 clones, and no clone turns up only once. The specimen sequenced was peripheral blood mononuclear cells. The receptors here all came from a person between 18 and 70 years old in good health.

Ten or more counts support this clone. The read stops 3 residues short of the end of the CDR3; the missing end is completed from the germline J gene. The chain employs TRBV4-2 and TRBJ2-7; 9 positions match TRBD2. The V and J ends lost 0 bases and 3 bases, in that order; junction bases with no gene match: 3. Germline values: CDR1 LGHNA, CDR2 YNFKEQ. This CDR3 has 15 residues. The CDR3 loop reads CASSQEPAGGYEQYF. CDR3 DNA (partial): TGTGCCAGCAGCCAAGAACCAGCGGGAGGCTACGAG.

In the case of this clone: A junction end diverges from the germline sequence, so it may reflect a read error. From the germline J gene comes the end of the CDR3, since the read stops 3 residues before it. The chain uses TRBV7-9 and TRBJ2-2; D uncertain. Germline-derived CDR1 and CDR2 are SEHNR and FQNEAQ (reference sequence). This CDR3 contains 14 residues. The part of the CDR3 DNA that was read is TGTTCCAGCAGCTCAGCCTTAACTAATGAAAAG. Encoded protein: CSSSSALTNEK. The full-length CDR3 reads as CSSSSALTNEKLFF. The full variable domain, rest sourced from reference TRBV7-9 and TRBJ2-2, is DTGVSQNPRHKITKRGQNVTFRCDPISEHNRLYWYRQTLGQGPEFLTYFQNEAQLEKSRLLSDRFSAERPKGSFSTLEIQRTEQGDSAMYLCSSSSALTNEKLFFGEGSRLTVL.

This clone has at least ten counts. From the germline J gene comes the end of the CDR3, since the read stops 3 residues before it. This chain uses TRBV5-1 with TRBJ2-6; TRBD1 matches at 8 bases. V lost 4 bases, J lost 0 bases, and 6 bases stayed unmatched. Germline V gives CDR1 SGHRS, CDR2 YFSETQ. This CDR3 spans 17 amino acids. This CDR3 reads CASSPQGALSGANVLTF. Partial CDR3 DNA: TGCGCCAGCAGCCCTCAGGGGGCCCTCTCTGGGGCCAACGTC.

Note on this clone: The DNA ends 3 residues before the CDR3 does, and the rest of the CDR3 is filled in from the germline J gene. The chain uses TRBV5-1 and TRBJ2-7; D perhaps matches TRBD1 (5 bases). V shed 3 bases and J shed 0 bases, with 7 bases lying between them. Germline V gives CDR1 SGHRS, CDR2 YFSETQ. The CDR3 spans 13 residues. The part of the CDR3 DNA that was read is TGCGCCAGCAGCTCGGACAACTCCTACGAG. Translating gives CASSSDNSYE. The whole CDR3 is CASSSDNSYEQYF. Variable domain in full (rest from reference TRBV5-1 and TRBJ2-7): KAGVTQTPRYLIKTRGQQVTLSCSPISGHRSVSWYQQTPGQGLQFLFEYFSETQRNKGNFPGRFSGRQFSNSRSEMNVSTLELGDSALYLCASSSDNSYEQYFGPGTRLTVT.

In this sample, this clone turned up many times. The read falls 3 residues short of the CDR3 end, and the missing part is taken from the germline J gene. V and J are TRBV6-2 or TRBV6-3 and TRBJ2-5; TRBD2 is a possible D gene (5 bases). The CDR3 is 13 amino acids. In germline, CDR1 is MNHEY, CDR2 SVGEGT. V dropped 2 bases and J dropped 5 bases, with 9 bases sitting between them. The CDR3 spells CASSYTRVETQYF. CDR3 DNA, as far as it was read: TGTGCCAGCAGTTACACGCGGGTGGAGACC.

This clone was counted at least ten times. The read gets to within 3 residues of the CDR3 end, and the germline J gene fills in the rest. V gene TRBV7-2 combines with J gene TRBJ2-1; tentatively, D is TRBD2 (6 bases). The CDR3 length is 14 residues. Germline V gene lookup returns CDR1 SGHTA and CDR2 FQGNSA. With 0 bases removed from V and 8 bases from J, the gap between germline ends came to 11 bases. The CDR3 sequence: CASSLAGWGDEQFF. The part of the CDR3 DNA that was read is TGTGCCAGCAGCTTAGCGGGTTGGGGGGATGAG.

Of note for this clone: With the read ending 3 residues before the CDR3 end, the germline J gene is used to fill in that end. This chain connects TRBV27 to TRBJ2-7; TRBD1 aligns across 10 bases. The J segment lost 4 bases and the V segment lost 3 bases, leaving 6 bases of the junction unmatched. The CDR3 contains 15 residues. CDR1 MNHEY and CDR2 SMNVEV come from the germline V gene (reference sequence). The CDR3 DNA, read in part, is TGTGCCAGCAGTTTCACGGGACAGGGGTATTACGAG. Translating it yields CASSFTGQGYYE. The complete CDR3 protein is CASSFTGQGYYEQYF.

On this clone itself: The missing CDR3 end, 3 residues past where the read stops, is filled in from the germline J gene. The rearrangement uses TRBV19 and TRBJ1-1, with 9 bases fitting TRBD1. V lost 4 bases, J lost 3 bases, and 9 bases stayed unmatched. This CDR3 has 16 amino acids. CDR1 and CDR2 (germline): LNHDA, SQIVND (reference sequence). The CDR3 sequence is CASSRPEDRGYTEAFF. The CDR3 bases that were read are TGTGCCAGTAGTAGGCCGGAGGACAGGGGTTACACTGAA.

This clone was observed many times. The sequenced fragment ends 3 residues before the CDR3 boundary, so the rest is inferred from the germline J gene. The chain uses TRBV15 and TRBJ2-7, with 12 bases aligning to TRBD2. V lost 0 bases and J lost 6; bases outside the gene matches: 6. CDR1 and CDR2 from the germline V gene are LNHNV and YYDKDF (reference sequence). The CDR3 consists of 16 residues. The covered CDR3 bases are TGTGCCACCAGCAGAGATAGGACTAGCGGGAATTCCGAG. Its translation: CATSRDRTSGNSE. The full CDR3 protein reads CATSRDRTSGNSEQYF. The full variable domain, in which reference TRBV15 and TRBJ2-7 provide the parts outside the CDR3, is DAMVIQNPRYQVTQFGKPVTLSCSQTLNHNVMYWYQQKSSQAPKLLFHYYDKDFNNEADTPDNFQSRRPNTSFCFLDIRSPGLGDTAMYLCATSRDRTSGNSEQYFGPGTRLTVT.

This clone showed up just a few times. The CDR3 end lies 3 residues beyond the end of the read and is filled in from the germline J gene. The genes are TRBV20-1 and TRBJ2-7, with TRBD1 identical over 11 bases. Germline CDR1 reads DFQATT; CDR2 reads SNEGSKA (reference sequence). The CDR3 sequence is 14 residues long. With V trimmed by 1 base and J by 5 bases, 4 bases remained unmatched. The CDR3: CSARARTGGDEQYF. CDR3 bases read: TGCAGTGCTAGAGCCCGGACAGGGGGCGACGAG.

This clone came up many times. The CDR3 extends 3 residues past the end of the read, so its final part is completed from the germline J gene. The V gene is TRBV20-1, the J gene TRBJ2-1; D might be TRBD1 (6 bases). This CDR3 spans 12 amino acids. Germline V gives CDR1 DFQATT, CDR2 SNEGSKA (reference sequence). With 8 bases removed from V and 6 bases from J, the gap between germline ends came to 14 bases. The CDR3 here is CSTSFRGNEQFF. The sequenced part of the CDR3 DNA is TGCAGTACTTCCTTCAGGGGCAATGAG.

The sample holds many counts of this clone. The sequenced fragment ends 3 residues before the CDR3 boundary, so the rest is inferred from the germline J gene. The chain links TRBV5-1 to TRBJ1-4; D is possibly TRBD1 (6 bases). Per germline, CDR1 SGHRS and CDR2 YFSETQ. Trimming left V 2 bases short and J 8 bases short, with 16 bases between. This CDR3 contains 15 residues. The CDR3 is CASSFANRVEEKLFF. CDR3 DNA (partial): TGCGCCAGCAGCTTCGCTAACAGGGTGGAGGAAAAA.

This clone was counted many times. The CDR3 end is not reached by the read, which stops 3 residues before it; the germline J gene fills it in. This sequence joins TRBV14 and TRBJ2-1, with 9 bases lining up with TRBD2. CDR1 SGHDN and CDR2 FVKESK come from the germline V gene. Trimming at V came to 2 bases and at J to 2 bases, leaving 10 bases not matched to a gene. The CDR3 length is 18 residues. This CDR3 is CASSQKISGSPAYNEQFF. The sequenced part of the CDR3 DNA is TGTGCCAGCAGCCAAAAGATTAGCGGGAGCCCCGCCTACAATGAG.

This clone was observed many times. Sequencing ends 3 residues short of the CDR3 end; the germline J gene provides the rest. The rearrangement links TRBV14 to TRBJ2-3, with a weak D call TRBD1 (7 bases). This CDR3 contains 17 residues. CDR1 is SGHDN and CDR2 is FVKESK in the germline V gene. CDR3 DNA, as far as it was read: TGTGCCAGCAGCCAGACTAGAGGGACAGTCATTCAAGAGACG. Protein sequence: CASSQTRGTVIQET. The entire CDR3 protein reads CASSQTRGTVIQETQYF. The full variable domain, completed using reference TRBV14 and TRBJ2-3, is EAGVTQFPSHSVIEKGQTVTLRCDPISGHDNLYWYRRVMGKEIKFLLHFVKESKQDESGMPNNRFLAERTGGTYSTLKVQPAELEDSGVYFCASSQTRGTVIQETQYFGPGTRLTVL.

Ten or more counts support this clone. The read ends 3 residues early relative to the CDR3; the germline J gene fills the gap. The chain employs TRBV5-1 and TRBJ2-7; 7 nucleotides line up with TRBD1. The germline V gene has CDR1 SGHRS and CDR2 YFSETQ. This CDR3 region has 18 residues. After removal of 0 bases from V and 2 bases from J, the junction contained 14 bases not matched to a gene. CDR3 sequence reads: CASSLGRETGHPTYEQYF. The CDR3 bases that were read are TGCGCCAGCAGCTTGGGGCGCGAGACAGGGCACCCAACCTACGAG. Complete variable domain (other parts from reference TRBV5-1 and TRBJ2-7): KAGVTQTPRYLIKTRGQQVTLSCSPISGHRSVSWYQQTPGQGLQFLFEYFSETQRNKGNFPGRFSGRQFSNSRSEMNVSTLELGDSALYLCASSLGRETGHPTYEQYFGPGTRLTVT.

This clone was recorded many times. The read ends 3 residues before the CDR3 terminus; that terminus is restored from the germline J gene. V and J are TRBV11-2 and TRBJ2-3; no definite D call. The CDR3 extends over 15 amino acids. V lost 0 bases and J 6 bases, leaving 13 bases between the germline ends. The V gene's germline CDR1 is SGHAT and CDR2 FQNNGV. CDR3 bases read: TGTGCCAGCAGCTTAGATACTAATTGGCCGGATACG. Amino acids: CASSLDTNWPDT. The CDR3, in full, reads CASSLDTNWPDTQYF. The complete variable domain, with remaining parts taken from reference TRBV11-2 and TRBJ2-3, reads EAGVAQSPRYKIIEKRQSVAFWCNPISGHATLYWYQQILGQGPKLLIQFQNNGVVDDSQLPKDRFSAERLKGVDSTLKIQPAKLEDSAVYLCASSLDTNWPDTQYFGPGTRLTVL.